The present entry profiles one T cell receptor (beta chain) with its context. The antigen remains unidentified. Libraries were prepared by immunoSEQ multiplex PCR; TCRdb keeps only in-frame clonotypes and omits some of them. The table has some 60,000 clones, roughly 96% seen once; the top ten hold 0.9%. This sample was taken from a study of cytomegalovirus exposure and HLA in healthy donors. Overall study findings and caveats: Some TCR beta chains (about 170 of them) were listed as cytomegalovirus-associated.

It was the approximately 130-subject validation cohort, separate from the roughly 700-subject first cohort, to which the donors belonged. This TCR came from a man younger than 35 in good health and CMV-seronegative. Sequencing was done on a sample of PBMCs.

CDR3 region: CASTARLATNEKLFF. The CDR3 DNA sequence: TGTGCCAGCACCGCGCGTCTAGCAACTAATGAAAAACTGTTTTTT. V is TRBV2 and J is TRBJ1-4; D gene ambiguous. The CDR3 loop spans 15 amino acids. The germline CDR1 and CDR2 sequences are SNHLY and FYNNEI. V lost 7 bases and J 0 bases, leaving 12 bases between the germline ends. Full variable domain (outside the CDR3, taken from reference TRBV2 and TRBJ1-4): EPEVTQTPSHQVTQMGQEVILRCVPISNHLYFYWYRQILGQKVEFLVSFYNNEISEKSEIFDDQFSVERPDGSNFTLKIRSTKLEDSAMYFCASTARLATNEKLFFGSGTQLSVL.